This entry is about one TCR beta chain. Its cognate antigen is unknown. This sample was taken from a study of OX40 agonist ivuxolimab in advanced cancers. Findings of the study overall: Part of the nonresponder group also had normalized T-cell clonal expansion that was low.

The CDR3 spans 17 residues. Germline lookup yields CDR1 LGHNA and CDR2 YSLEER. The ends were cut back, 4 bases at V and 2 bases at J, with 18 bases in the middle. TCRdb's table, derived via immunoSEQ multiplex PCR, lists solely in-frame clones and lacks some. This sample has under 50,000 clones, with approximately 86% found just once. The gene calls are TRBV4-3 and TRBJ1-3; weak D call: TRBD1 (6 bases). This TCR came from an adult with an advanced solid tumor such as melanoma, head and neck, liver or kidney cancer. Specimen: CD4+ or CD8+ T cells sorted from blood, collected in a trial of the OX40 agonist ivuxolimab. The CDR3 coding sequence is TGCGCCAGCAGCCCTCAGCTAGGGGGAACGCCTGGAAACACCATATATTTT. Translation: CASSPQLGGTPGNTIYF.